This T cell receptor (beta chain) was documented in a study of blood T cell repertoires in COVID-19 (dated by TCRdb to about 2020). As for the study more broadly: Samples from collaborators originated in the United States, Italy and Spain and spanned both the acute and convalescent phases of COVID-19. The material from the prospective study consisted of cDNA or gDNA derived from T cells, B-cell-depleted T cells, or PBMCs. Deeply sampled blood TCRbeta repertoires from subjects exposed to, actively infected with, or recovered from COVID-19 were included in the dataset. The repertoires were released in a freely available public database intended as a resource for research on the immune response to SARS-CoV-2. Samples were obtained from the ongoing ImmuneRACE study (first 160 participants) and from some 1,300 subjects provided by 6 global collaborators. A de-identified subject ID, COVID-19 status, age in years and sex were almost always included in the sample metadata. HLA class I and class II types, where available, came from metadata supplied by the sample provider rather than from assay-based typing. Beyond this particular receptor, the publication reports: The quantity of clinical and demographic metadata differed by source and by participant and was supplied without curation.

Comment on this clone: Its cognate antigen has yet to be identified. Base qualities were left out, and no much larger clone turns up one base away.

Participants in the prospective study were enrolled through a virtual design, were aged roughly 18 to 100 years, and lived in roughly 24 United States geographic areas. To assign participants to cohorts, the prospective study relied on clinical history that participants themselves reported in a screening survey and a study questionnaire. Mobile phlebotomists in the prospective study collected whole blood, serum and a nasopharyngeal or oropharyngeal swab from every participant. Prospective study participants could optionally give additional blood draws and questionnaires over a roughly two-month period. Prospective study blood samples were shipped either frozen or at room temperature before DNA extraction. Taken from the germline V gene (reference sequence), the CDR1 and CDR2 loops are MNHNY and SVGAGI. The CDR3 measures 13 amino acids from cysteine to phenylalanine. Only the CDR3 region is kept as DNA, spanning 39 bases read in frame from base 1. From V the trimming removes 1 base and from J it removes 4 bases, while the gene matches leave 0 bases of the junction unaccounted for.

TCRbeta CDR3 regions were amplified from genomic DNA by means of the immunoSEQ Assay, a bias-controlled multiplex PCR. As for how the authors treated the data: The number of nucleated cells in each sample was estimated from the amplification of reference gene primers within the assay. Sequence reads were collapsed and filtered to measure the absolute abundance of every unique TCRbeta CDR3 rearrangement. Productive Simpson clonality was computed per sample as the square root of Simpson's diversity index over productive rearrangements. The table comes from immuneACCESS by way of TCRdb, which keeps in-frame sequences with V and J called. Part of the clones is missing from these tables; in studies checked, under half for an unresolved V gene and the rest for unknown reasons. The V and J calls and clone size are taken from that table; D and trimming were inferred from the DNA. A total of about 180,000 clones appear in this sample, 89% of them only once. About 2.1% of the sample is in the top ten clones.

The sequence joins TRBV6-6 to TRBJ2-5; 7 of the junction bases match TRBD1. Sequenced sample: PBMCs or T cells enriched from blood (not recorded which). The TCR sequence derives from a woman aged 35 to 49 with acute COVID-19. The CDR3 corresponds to CASSYYRGETQYF. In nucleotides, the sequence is TGTGCCAGCAGTTACTACAGGGGAGAGACCCAGTACTTC.